The 26 T cell receptor beta chains below all came from one sample that was sequenced in a study of blood T cell repertoires in COVID-19. The protocol was immunoSEQ multiplex PCR, while the TCRdb copy is restricted to in-frame clones and leaves out a portion. This sample carries about 270,000 clones, roughly 85% of them seen once, and the ten largest clones take roughly a tenth. The sequenced sample was peripheral blood. These receptors were taken from a woman between 50 and 59 years old who had recovered from COVID-19.

The chain employs TRBV3-1 (or the pseudogene TRBV3-2) and TRBJ1-2, with D uncertain. CDR1 and CDR2 (germline): LGHDT, YNNKEL (reference sequence). The V and J ends lost 0 bases and 4 bases respectively, with 15 bases between them. The length of the CDR3 is 16 residues. CDR3 sequence reads: CASSQDSYWGVYGYTF. CDR3 DNA sequence: TGTGCCAGCAGCCAAGATTCTTATTGGGGAGTCTATGGCTACACCTTC.

As to this clone: Other DNA sequences within the sample encode an identical CDR3. The V gene is TRBV18, the J gene TRBJ2-2; TRBD1 might be the D (5 bases). The germline V and J ends were trimmed by 3 bases and 1 base, with 9 bases remaining between them. The CDR3 spans 15 residues. Per germline, CDR1 KGHSH and CDR2 LQKENI. The CDR3, as DNA: TGTGCCAGCTCACCGGGTCAGGGGAACACCGGGGAGCTGTTTTTT. Residues: CASSPGQGNTGELFF.

This sequence joins TRBV12-3 or TRBV12-4 and TRBJ1-5; D gene unclear. The V end was cut by 6 bases, the J end by 5 bases, with 11 bases between. The CDR3 length is 13 residues. Here the CDR3 reads CASSPARDQPQHF. The CDR3 DNA sequence: TGTGCCAGCAGCCCCGCGAGGGATCAGCCCCAGCATTTT.

In this sample, this clone turned up a few times. V and J are TRBV11-2 and TRBJ1-2; D is undetermined. V was pared by 5 bases and J by 4 bases, with 8 bases between. CDR1 SGHAT and CDR2 FQNNGV come from the germline V gene. The CDR3 is 12 residues long. The CDR3 DNA is TGTGCCAGCAGCAACGAGGGCTATGGCTACACCTTC. It specifies CASSNEGYGYTF.

This chain links TRBV7-2 with TRBJ2-3; D is unresolved. CDR3 length: 13 residues. V was shortened by 2 bases and J by 1 base, with 4 bases between the two germline ends. Germline CDR1 reads SGHTA; CDR2 reads FQGNSA. CDR3 sequence: CASSLPGTDTQYF. For the CDR3, the DNA is TGTGCCAGCAGCTTACCGGGCACAGATACGCAGTATTTT.

This chain links TRBV30 with TRBJ1-2; D is unclear. V was trimmed by 0 bases and J by 8 bases, leaving 16 bases between them. Germline V gene sequence: CDR1 GTSNPN, CDR2 SVGIG (reference sequence). The CDR3 has 14 residues. The DNA of the CDR3 is TGTGCCTGGAGTGTCGGCACCTACCCGGGGGGCTACACCTTC. It translates to CAWSVGTYPGGYTF.

The chain is built from TRBV4-1 and TRBJ2-7, with 10 bases aligning to TRBD1. V dropped 6 bases and J dropped 6; count of bases not matched to a gene: 11. The germline gives CDR1 MGHRA, CDR2 YSYEKL. The CDR3 length is 15 residues. The CDR3 here is CASSEPGQGFSEQYF. CDR3 coding DNA: TGCGCCAGCAGTGAACCGGGACAGGGGTTTAGCGAGCAGTACTTC.

The rearrangement links TRBV6-5 to TRBJ2-7; TRBD2 matches at 8 bases. This CDR3 region has 15 residues. Germline CDR1 and CDR2: MNHEY and SVGAGI. Unmatched junction bases numbered 12, after V lost 11 bases and J lost 0 bases. CDR3 sequence (DNA): TGTGCCTCAGAAAGTGGGCTAGCGGGCTCCTACGAGCAGTACTTC. Protein product: CASESGLAGSYEQYF.

The chain uses TRBV5-4 and TRBJ2-2, with TRBD1 matching 11 bases. CDR3 length: 16 residues. After removal of 4 bases from V and 5 bases from J, the junction contained 7 bases not matched to a gene. The germline V gene encodes CDR1 SGHNT and CDR2 YYREEE (reference sequence). CDR3 nucleotides: TGTGCCAGCAGCCAAGCAGGGACAGGGGGTACCGGGGAGCTGTTTTTT. Amino acids: CASSQAGTGGTGELFF.

The V and J genes are TRBV28 and TRBJ1-2; maybe TRBD1 (5 bases). This CDR3 is built from 16 residues. Germline CDR1 reads MDHEN; CDR2 reads SYDVKM. V was shortened by 4 bases and J by 7 bases, with 22 bases between the two germline ends. The CDR3 DNA reads as TGTGCCAGCAGTTCCCCCCCCGGGGGGAATAGAGGTGGCTACACCTTC. Residues: CASSSPPGGNRGGYTF.

The chain uses TRBV4-3 and TRBJ1-1; 9 nucleotides match TRBD1. CDR1 and CDR2 from the germline V gene are LGHNA and YSLEER. V lost 2 bases and J lost 4; bases outside the gene matches: 5. The CDR3 sequence is 15 residues long. CDR3 in amino acids: CASSQRNRGPTEAFF. The DNA of the CDR3 is TGCGCCAGCAGCCAAAGGAACAGGGGGCCCACTGAAGCTTTCTTT.

The chain uses TRBV2 and TRBJ1-2; a possible D gene is TRBD1 (5 bases). Germline lookup yields CDR1 SNHLY and CDR2 FYNNEI. CDR3 length: 16 amino acids. The V end was cut by 7 bases, the J end by 0 bases, with 18 bases between. The CDR3 DNA is TGTGCCAGCACTCAACTTCGGGGGGGTTCTAACTATGGCTACACCTTC. Translated, it gives CASTQLRGGSNYGYTF.

The gene calls are TRBV12-3 or TRBV12-4 and TRBJ1-1; 8 bases match TRBD1. Germline trimming cut 6 bases from V and 6 bases from J; bases unmatched to any gene: 3. CDR3 size: 12 residues. CDR3 in amino acids: CASRTGAAEAFF. CDR3 in DNA: TGTGCCAGCAGGACAGGGGCCGCTGAAGCTTTCTTT.

The chain is built from TRBV6-2 or TRBV6-3 and TRBJ2-4; 9 nucleotides line up with TRBD2. The CDR3 consists of 19 residues. Germline loops: CDR1 MNHEY, CDR2 SVGEGT. V was pared by 2 bases and J by 2 bases, with 13 bases of the junction left unmatched. The CDR3 DNA reads TGTGCCAGCAGTTACCCGCGCGGGGGGGCCTATCCCCCCAAAAACATTCAGTACTTC. Amino acids: CASSYPRGGAYPPKNIQYF.

The rearrangement uses TRBV19 and TRBJ2-2; D not resolved. V lost 1 base and J 6 bases, leaving 15 bases between the germline ends. Per germline, CDR1 LNHDA and CDR2 SQIVND (reference sequence). This CDR3 has 16 residues. The CDR3 nucleotides are TGTGCCAGTAGTATAGTCCCCCAAAGCAAACCCGGGGAGCTGTTTTTT. Translated, it gives CASSIVPQSKPGELFF. Supplemented by reference TRBV19 and TRBJ2-2, the full variable domain reads DGGITQSPKYLFRKEGQNVTLSCEQNLNHDAMYWYRQDPGQGLRLIYYSQIVNDFQKGDIAEGYSVSREKKESFPLTVTSAQKNPTAFYLCASSIVPQSKPGELFFGEGSRLTVL.

CDR3 bases: TGTGCCAGCTCACCACTTGACGGAGGGGCTGAAGCTTTCTTT. It yields the protein CASSPLDGGAEAFF. The chain joins TRBV18 to TRBJ1-1; possible D gene TRBD1, 5 bases. V lost 1 base, J lost 6 bases, and 12 bases lay in between. Per the germline V gene, CDR1 is KGHSH and CDR2 is LQKENI. This CDR3 region has 14 residues.

The chain employs TRBV28 and TRBJ2-6, with 8 bases fitting TRBD2. Germline CDR1 MDHEN, CDR2 SYDVKM. V shed 7 bases, J shed 2 bases, and the junction held 7 bases outside the gene matches. This CDR3 region has 16 residues. The CDR3, as DNA: TGTGCCAGCAAGCTATCCGGGAGGGCTGGGGCCAACGTCCTGACTTTC. Translating gives CASKLSGRAGANVLTF.

The gene calls are TRBV28 and TRBJ1-2; D unclear. Germline V gene lookup returns CDR1 MDHEN and CDR2 SYDVKM. CDR3 length: 15 residues. Trimming pared 2 bases from V and 0 bases from J, leaving 10 bases between. This CDR3 is CASSLGQISNYGYTF. The CDR3 coding sequence is TGTGCCAGCAGTTTAGGGCAGATCTCTAACTATGGCTACACCTTC.

J is TRBJ2-6 and V is TRBV5-1, with 9 bases identical to TRBD1. J was trimmed by 0 bases and V by 2 bases; bases with no gene match: 9. The CDR3 totals 19 residues. Germline lookup yields CDR1 SGHRS and CDR2 YFSETQ. CDR3 sequence reads: CASSLNRGLPYSGANVLTF. The DNA of the CDR3 is TGCGCCAGCAGCTTAAACAGGGGGCTACCATACTCTGGGGCCAACGTCCTGACTTTC. Looking up the rest from reference TRBV5-1 and TRBJ2-6 gives the full variable domain: KAGVTQTPRYLIKTRGQQVTLSCSPISGHRSVSWYQQTPGQGLQFLFEYFSETQRNKGNFPGRFSGRQFSNSRSEMNVSTLELGDSALYLCASSLNRGLPYSGANVLTFGAGSRLTVL.

This rearrangement joins TRBV11-3 to TRBJ2-1; 7 bases align to TRBD1. Germline loops: CDR1 SGHNT, CDR2 YENEEA. There are 15 residues in the CDR3. The ends lost 0 bases at V and 4 bases at J; junction bases unmatched: 3. CDR3 region: CASSLEAGGYNEQFF. The CDR3 DNA is TGTGCCAGCAGCTTAGAGGCAGGGGGTTACAATGAGCAGTTCTTC.

The count of this clone is one. CDR3 bases: TGTGCCAGCAGTTTGGGGGCAGGGAAGGAAAAACTGTTTTTT. Amino acids: CASSLGAGKEKLFF. This chain links TRBV28 with TRBJ1-4; perhaps TRBD1 as D (6 bases). The ends were cut back, 3 bases at V and 8 bases at J, with 13 bases in the middle. From germline, CDR1 is MDHEN and CDR2 SYDVKM. The CDR3 length is 14 residues. The whole variable domain, remainder taken from reference TRBV28 and TRBJ1-4, is DVKVTQSSRYLVKRTGEKVFLECVQDMDHENMFWYRQDPGLGLRLIYFSYDVKMKEKGDIPEGYSVSREKKERFSLILESASTNQTSMYLCASSLGAGKEKLFFGSGTQLSVL.

CDR3 protein: CASTRTGGIVYEQYF. In DNA form, the CDR3 reads TGTGCCAGCACCCGGACAGGGGGCATCGTATACGAGCAGTACTTC. The chain employs TRBV28 and TRBJ2-7; 11 nucleotides line up with TRBD1. Trimming took 7 bases from V and 4 from J; bases not matched to a gene: 9. The germline CDR1 and CDR2 sequences are MDHEN and SYDVKM. CDR3 length equals 15 residues.

There are a few counts of this clone. The gene calls are TRBV5-4 and TRBJ1-2; 9 bases map to TRBD1. Germline CDR1 is SGHNT and CDR2 is YYREEE (reference sequence). After removal of 4 bases from V and 8 bases from J, the junction contained 9 bases not matched to a gene. The CDR3 is 14 amino acids. CDR3 amino acids: CASSPGQGLGGYTF. For the CDR3, the DNA is TGTGCCAGCAGCCCCGGACAGGGGTTAGGGGGCTACACCTTC.

The gene calls are TRBV18 and TRBJ1-1; no clear D gene. CDR1 is KGHSH and CDR2 is LQKENI in the germline V gene. Trimming took 2 bases from V and 0 from J, leaving 10 bases between them. The CDR3 contains 15 residues. This CDR3 reads CASSPSEIMNTEAFF. The CDR3 DNA is TGTGCCAGCTCACCATCGGAGATTATGAACACTGAAGCTTTCTTT.

The chain carries TRBV28 and TRBJ1-2; a possible D gene is TRBD1 (5 bases). This CDR3 is built from 13 residues. CDR1 and CDR2 from the germline V gene are MDHEN and SYDVKM. V was clipped by 4 bases and J by 3 bases, with 9 bases between them. CDR3 nucleotide sequence: TGTGCCAGCAGTTCTAAGGGGTACTATGGCTACACCTTC. Its translation: CASSSKGYYGYTF.

The genes are TRBV28 and TRBJ2-2, with TRBD1 matching 7 bases. Trimming cost V 11 bases and J 5 bases; bases outside gene matches: 11. Germline V gene sequence: CDR1 MDHEN, CDR2 SYDVKM. This CDR3 is 14 amino acids long. CDR3 in amino acids: CAAQGGQTTGELFF. The DNA of the CDR3 is TGTGCCGCCCAAGGGGGACAGACAACCGGGGAGCTGTTTTTT.